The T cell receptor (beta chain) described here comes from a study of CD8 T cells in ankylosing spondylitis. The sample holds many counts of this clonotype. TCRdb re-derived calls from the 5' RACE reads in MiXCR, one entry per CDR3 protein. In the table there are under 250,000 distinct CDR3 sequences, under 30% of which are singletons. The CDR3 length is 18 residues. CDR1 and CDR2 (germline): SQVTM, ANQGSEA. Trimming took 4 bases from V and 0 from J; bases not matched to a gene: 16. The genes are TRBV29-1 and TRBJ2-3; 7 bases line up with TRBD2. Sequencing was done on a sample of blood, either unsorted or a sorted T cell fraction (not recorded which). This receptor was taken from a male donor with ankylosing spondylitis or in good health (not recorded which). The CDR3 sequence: CSVVLVLAVHTSTDTQYF. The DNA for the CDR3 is TGCAGCGTTGTCCTAGTCCTAGCGGTACATACTAGCACAGATACGCAGTATTTT.